This T cell receptor (beta chain) was retrieved from a study of STAT3 mutations in large granular lymphocyte leukemia. The V gene end was trimmed by 5 bases and the J gene end by 1 base; junction bases not matched to a gene: 3. Per germline, CDR1 SGHTA and CDR2 FQGNSA. This CDR3 comprises 16 residues. As for this clone: The antigen is undetermined.

Study-level points and caveats: In several patients, dominant TCR clone burden exceeded STAT3 mutant burden. In T-cell large granular lymphocyte leukemia, about half of patients showed multiple immunodominant subclonotypes. Clonal expansion was inferred from samples taken at other timepoints.

Profiled with immunoSEQ multiplex PCR; TCRdb holds only in-frame clones, not every one. The table includes 4,500 to 7,000 clones, 90% to 95% detected once. The rearrangement links TRBV7-2 to TRBJ2-7; 15 nucleotides align to TRBD2. The origin of this receptor is a man between 60 and 75 years old with T-cell large granular lymphocyte leukemia. Some clones in this sample may be carry-over from other donors' samples. The sample taken for sequencing was peripheral blood mononuclear cells. In nucleotides, the CDR3 is TGTGCCAGCAGCCCGGGACTAGCGGGAGGATCCTACGAGCAGTACTTC. Its protein product is CASSPGLAGGSYEQYF.